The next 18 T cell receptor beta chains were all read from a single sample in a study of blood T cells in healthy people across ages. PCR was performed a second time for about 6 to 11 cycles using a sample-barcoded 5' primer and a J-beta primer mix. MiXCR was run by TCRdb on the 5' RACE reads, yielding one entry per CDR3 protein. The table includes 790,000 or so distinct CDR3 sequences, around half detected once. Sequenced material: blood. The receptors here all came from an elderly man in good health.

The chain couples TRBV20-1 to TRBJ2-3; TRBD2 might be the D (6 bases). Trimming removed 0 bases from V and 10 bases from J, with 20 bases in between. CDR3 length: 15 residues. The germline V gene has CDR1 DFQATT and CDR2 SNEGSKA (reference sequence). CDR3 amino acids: CSARDMLARASAQYF. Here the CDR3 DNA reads TGCAGTGCTAGAGATATGCTAGCGAGAGCGTCGGCGCAGTATTTT.

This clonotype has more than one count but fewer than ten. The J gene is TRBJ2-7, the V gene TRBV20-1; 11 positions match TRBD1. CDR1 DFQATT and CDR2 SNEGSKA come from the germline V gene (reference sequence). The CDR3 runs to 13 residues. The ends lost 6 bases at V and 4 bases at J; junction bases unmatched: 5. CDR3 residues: CSAPGQGVYEQYF. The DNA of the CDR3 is TGCAGTGCCCCGGGACAGGGGGTTTACGAGCAGTACTTC.

CDR3 region: CASRETSGVVSYNEQYF. In DNA form, the CDR3 reads TGTGCCAGCAGAGAGACTAGCGGGGTCGTCTCCTACAATGAGCAGTACTTC. The gene calls are TRBV2 and TRBJ2-7; 11 bases line up with TRBD2. The CDR3 contains 17 residues. The germline gives CDR1 SNHLY, CDR2 FYNNEI. Trimming removed 6 bases from V and 7 bases from J; junction bases left unmatched: 17.

The CDR3 region is CASRISEELDEQFF. The CDR3 bases are TGTGCCAGCAGGATCTCCGAGGAGCTCGATGAGCAGTTCTTC. V gene TRBV11-1 combines with J gene TRBJ2-1; no reliable D call. CDR1 is SGHAT and CDR2 is FQDESV in the germline V gene (reference sequence). The V end lost 6 bases, the J end lost 8 bases, and 17 bases lay between the germline ends. The CDR3 consists of 14 residues.

The CDR3 DNA reads TGCAGTGCGGACGGTCGGGAGAGCTCCTACAATGAGCAGTTCTTC. As protein: CSADGRESSYNEQFF. This sequence joins TRBV20-1 and TRBJ2-1; D is possibly TRBD2 (6 bases). The CDR3 contains 15 residues. V was trimmed by 6 bases and J by 0 bases, leaving 15 bases between them. The germline gives CDR1 DFQATT, CDR2 SNEGSKA (reference sequence).

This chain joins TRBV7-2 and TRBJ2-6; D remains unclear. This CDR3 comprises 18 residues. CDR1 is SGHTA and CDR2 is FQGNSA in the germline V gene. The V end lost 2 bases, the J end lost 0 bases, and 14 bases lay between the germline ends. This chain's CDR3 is CASSLFGRISSGANVLTF. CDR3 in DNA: TGTGCCAGCAGCTTATTTGGCAGAATATCCTCTGGGGCCAACGTCCTGACTTTC.

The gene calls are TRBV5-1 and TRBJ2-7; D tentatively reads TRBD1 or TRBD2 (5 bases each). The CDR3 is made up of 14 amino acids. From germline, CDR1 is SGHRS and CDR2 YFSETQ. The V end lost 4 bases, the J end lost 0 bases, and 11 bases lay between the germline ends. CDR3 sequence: CASSNRDGSYEQYF. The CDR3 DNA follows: TGCGCCAGCAGCAACCGGGACGGCTCCTACGAGCAGTACTTC.

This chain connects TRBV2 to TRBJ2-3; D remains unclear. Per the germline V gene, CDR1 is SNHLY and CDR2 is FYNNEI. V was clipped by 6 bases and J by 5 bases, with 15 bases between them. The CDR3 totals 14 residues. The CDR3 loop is CASSQRTGGDTQYF. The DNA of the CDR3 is TGTGCCAGCAGCCAACGGACGGGTGGAGATACGCAGTATTTT.

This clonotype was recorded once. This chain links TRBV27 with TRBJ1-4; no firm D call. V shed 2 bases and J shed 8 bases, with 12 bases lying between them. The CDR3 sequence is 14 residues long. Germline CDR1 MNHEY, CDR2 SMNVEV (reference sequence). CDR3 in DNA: TGTGCCAGCAGTTTAGGGCGGTCGGGGGAAAAACTGTTTTTT. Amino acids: CASSLGRSGEKLFF. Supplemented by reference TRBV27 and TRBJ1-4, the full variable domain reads EAQVTQNPRYLITVTGKKLTVTCSQNMNHEYMSWYRQDPGLGLRQIYYSMNVEVTDKGDVPEGYKVSRKEKRNFPLILESPSPNQTSLYFCASSLGRSGEKLFFGSGTQLSVL.

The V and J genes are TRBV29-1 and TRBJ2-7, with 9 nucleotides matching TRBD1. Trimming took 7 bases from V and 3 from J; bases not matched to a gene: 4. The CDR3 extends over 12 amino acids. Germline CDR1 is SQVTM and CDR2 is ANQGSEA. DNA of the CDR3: TGCAGCGGTGGGACAGGGAGCTACGAGCAGTACTTC. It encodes CSGGTGSYEQYF.

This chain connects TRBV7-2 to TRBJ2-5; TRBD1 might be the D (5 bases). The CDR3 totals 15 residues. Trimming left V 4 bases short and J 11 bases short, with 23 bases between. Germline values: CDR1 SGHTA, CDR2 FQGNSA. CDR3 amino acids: CASSSTGILRSGQYF. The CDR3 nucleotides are TGTGCCAGCAGCTCAACAGGAATATTACGTTCCGGGCAGTACTTC.

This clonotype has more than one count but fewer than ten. The CDR3 coding sequence is TGTGCCAGCAGCCCCCCCGGGAATACCTACAATGAGCAGTTCTTC. Translated: CASSPPGNTYNEQFF. This chain joins TRBV7-9 and TRBJ2-1, with a possible D match to TRBD2 (5 bases). This CDR3 comprises 15 residues. V lost 5 bases and J lost 2, with 13 bases in between. The germline V gene has CDR1 SEHNR and CDR2 FQNEAQ (reference sequence).

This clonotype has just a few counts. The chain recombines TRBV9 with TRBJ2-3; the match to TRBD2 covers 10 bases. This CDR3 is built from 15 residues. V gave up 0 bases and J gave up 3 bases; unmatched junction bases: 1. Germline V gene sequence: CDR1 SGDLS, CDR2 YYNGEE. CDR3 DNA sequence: TGTGCCAGCAGCGTAGGGACTAGCGGAACAGATACGCAGTATTTT. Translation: CASSVGTSGTDTQYF.

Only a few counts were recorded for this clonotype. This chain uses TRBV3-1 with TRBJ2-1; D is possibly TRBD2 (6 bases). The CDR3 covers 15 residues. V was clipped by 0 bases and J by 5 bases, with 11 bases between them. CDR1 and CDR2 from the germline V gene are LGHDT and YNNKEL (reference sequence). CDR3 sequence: CASSQDSLAHNEQFF. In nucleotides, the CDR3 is TGTGCCAGCAGCCAAGATTCACTAGCCCACAATGAGCAGTTCTTC.

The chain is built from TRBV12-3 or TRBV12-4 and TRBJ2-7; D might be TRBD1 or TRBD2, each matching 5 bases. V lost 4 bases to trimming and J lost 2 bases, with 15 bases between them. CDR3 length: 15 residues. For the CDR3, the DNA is TGTGCCAGCAGTTCGGGACGAGCGAAAGCCTACGAGCAGTACTTC. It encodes CASSSGRAKAYEQYF.

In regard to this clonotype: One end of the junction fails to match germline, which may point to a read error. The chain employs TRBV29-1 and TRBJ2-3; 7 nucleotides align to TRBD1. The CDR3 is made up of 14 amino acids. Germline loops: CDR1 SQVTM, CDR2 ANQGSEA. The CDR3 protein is CSVARQGPTDTLYF. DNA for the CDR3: TGCAGCGTTGCAAGACAGGGCCCCACAGATACGCTGTATTTT.

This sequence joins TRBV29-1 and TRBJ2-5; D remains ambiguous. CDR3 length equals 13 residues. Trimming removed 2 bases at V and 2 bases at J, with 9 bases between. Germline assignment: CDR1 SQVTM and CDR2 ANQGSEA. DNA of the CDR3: TGCAGCGTTGAAAGAGCAGGACAAGAGACCCAGTACTTC. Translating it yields CSVERAGQETQYF.

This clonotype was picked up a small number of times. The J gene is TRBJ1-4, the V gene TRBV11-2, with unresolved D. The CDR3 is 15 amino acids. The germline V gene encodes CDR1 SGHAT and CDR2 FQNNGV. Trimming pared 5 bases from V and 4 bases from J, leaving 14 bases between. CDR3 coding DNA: TGTGCCAGCAGCCCCACACTGAGTAATAATGAAAAACTGTTTTTT. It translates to CASSPTLSNNEKLFF. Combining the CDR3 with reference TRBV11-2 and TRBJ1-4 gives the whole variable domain EAGVAQSPRYKIIEKRQSVAFWCNPISGHATLYWYQQILGQGPKLLIQFQNNGVVDDSQLPKDRFSAERLKGVDSTLKIQPAKLEDSAVYLCASSPTLSNNEKLFFGSGTQLSVL.